These T cell receptor beta chains were read from a single sample in a study of type 1 and type 2 diabetes patients. TCRdb fed the multiplex PCR reads into MiXCR, producing one record per CDR3 protein. Of approximately 260,000 distinct CDR3 sequences in the sample, roughly 48% were seen once. Sequenced input: peripheral blood mononuclear cells (PBMCs). These receptors originate from a young man with type 2 diabetes. CDR3s include the opening cysteine and the closing phenylalanine or tryptophan. Fields, in order: CDR3 DNA, CDR3 protein, CDR3 length, J gene, V gene, D gene, clone size. A D gene is named only where the DNA matches it firmly. Clone size is given for some rows only: seen once, a few or many times, or a class if the clone is expanded.

CDR3nt: TGTGCCATCAGTGAGGGGACAGGGGGCAATGGCTACACCTTC; CDR3aa: CAISEGTGGNGYTF; len: 14; j_gene: TRBJ1-2; v_gene: TRBV10-3; d_gene: TRBD1; abundance: .
CDR3nt: TGTGCCAGCAGTTTATACCCCCCCTTAGTTAGCGAGCAGTACTTC; CDR3aa: CASSLYPPLVSEQYF; len: 15; j_gene: TRBJ2-7; v_gene: TRBV27; d_gene: .; abundance: .
CDR3nt: TGTGCCAGCAGCCCCCAGAAGGGGCTGGGCATGCCCACAGATACGCAGTATTTT; CDR3aa: CASSPQKGLGMPTDTQYF; len: 18; j_gene: TRBJ2-3; v_gene: TRBV7-2; d_gene: .; abundance: .
CDR3nt: TGTGCCAGCATCCGCCGGGAGGAAGAGACCCAGTACTTC; CDR3aa: CASIRREEETQYF; len: 13; j_gene: TRBJ2-5; v_gene: TRBV3-1; d_gene: TRBD2; abundance: .
CDR3nt: TGTGCCAGCAGTGAACGGACAGTCCAAGAGACCCAGTACTTC; CDR3aa: CASSERTVQETQYF; len: 14; j_gene: TRBJ2-5; v_gene: TRBV2; d_gene: .; abundance: few
CDR3nt: TGTGCCTCGGAGGCGGGCCGAAACACCATATATTTT; CDR3aa: CASEAGRNTIYF; len: 12; j_gene: TRBJ1-3; v_gene: TRBV2; d_gene: .; abundance: .
CDR3nt: TGCGCCAGCAGCGCAGGGGGCGCGGGTGGAGATACGCAGTATTTT; CDR3aa: CASSAGGAGGDTQYF; len: 15; j_gene: TRBJ2-3; v_gene: TRBV5-1; d_gene: TRBD1; abundance: .
CDR3nt: TGTGCCAGCAAAGTAGCTAGGGAGCAGCTCTTC; CDR3aa: CASKVAREQLF; len: 11; j_gene: TRBJ2-1; v_gene: TRBV2; d_gene: .; abundance: .
CDR3nt: TGTGCCAGCAGTGACTCACCCCTCCACTTT; CDR3aa: CASSDSPLHF; len: 10; j_gene: TRBJ1-6; v_gene: TRBV6-1; d_gene: .; abundance: .
CDR3nt: TGTGCCATCACGGCAGGGTCAAACTATGGCTACACCTTC; CDR3aa: CAITAGSNYGYTF; len: 13; j_gene: TRBJ1-2; v_gene: TRBV10-3; d_gene: .; abundance: .
CDR3nt: TGTGCCAGCAGTTCAGGGGTCAGGACTGAAGCTTTCTTT; CDR3aa: CASSSGVRTEAFF; len: 13; j_gene: TRBJ1-1; v_gene: TRBV28; d_gene: .; abundance: .